Below, 6 T cell receptor beta chains from the same sample are listed, as sequenced in a study of blood T cell repertoires in COVID-19. TCRdb's table, derived via immunoSEQ multiplex PCR, lists solely in-frame clones and lacks some. This sample has about 180,000 clones, with about three quarters found just once. The sequenced material came from peripheral blood. The source is an elderly woman with COVID-19, enrolled during active disease.

This chain joins TRBV28 and TRBJ1-2; 7 nucleotides agree with TRBD1. CDR3 length: 16 residues. CDR1 MDHEN and CDR2 SYDVKM come from the germline V gene. Trimming removed 3 bases from V and 5 bases from J; junction bases left unmatched: 12. For the CDR3, the DNA is TGTGCCAGCAGTTTTGCGAACTTAGGGGGCGTTTATGGCTACACCTTC. Amino acid sequence: CASSFANLGGVYGYTF.

The chain joins TRBV11-2 to TRBJ2-2; the D gene is possibly TRBD1 (5 bases). This CDR3 region has 17 residues. V lost 4 bases and J 0 bases, leaving 15 bases between the germline ends. Germline V gene data show CDR1 as SGHAT and CDR2 as FQNNGV. CDR3 in DNA: TGTGCCAGCAGCTCGATCACAGGTTACGCGAACACCGGGGAGCTGTTTTTT. Translating gives CASSSITGYANTGELFF. Combining the CDR3 with reference TRBV11-2 and TRBJ2-2 gives the whole variable domain EAGVAQSPRYKIIEKRQSVAFWCNPISGHATLYWYQQILGQGPKLLIQFQNNGVVDDSQLPKDRFSAERLKGVDSTLKIQPAKLEDSAVYLCASSSITGYANTGELFFGEGSRLTVL.

This chain connects TRBV5-1 to TRBJ2-7; no clear D. V lost 2 bases to trimming and J lost 2 bases, with 14 bases between them. The CDR3 runs 15 residues. Germline CDR1 reads SGHRS; CDR2 reads YFSETQ. The CDR3 reads CASSLSLTRTYEQYF. In DNA form, the CDR3 reads TGCGCCAGCAGCTTATCCCTCACACGTACCTACGAGCAGTACTTC.

The chain links TRBV19 to TRBJ1-2; TRBD1 is a possible D gene (5 bases). The V end lost 5 bases, the J end lost 4 bases, and 23 bases lay between the germline ends. This CDR3 has 17 residues. From germline, CDR1 is LNHDA and CDR2 SQIVND (reference sequence). Here the CDR3 DNA reads TGTGCCAGTAGTCTCCCCCTGGGGCAGGCCGGCGGCTATGGCTACACCTTC. Translation gives CASSLPLGQAGGYGYTF.

V and J are TRBV5-1 and TRBJ2-7, with 9 bases that match TRBD2. With 2 bases clipped from V and 2 bases from J, the junction kept 11 bases outside the gene matches. The CDR3 spans 17 residues. Germline CDR1 is SGHRS and CDR2 is YFSETQ. The CDR3 region has the DNA TGCGCCAGCAGCTTACGGCCGCCTAGCGGGATAACCTACGAGCAGTACTTC. Translating it yields CASSLRPPSGITYEQYF.

The chain links TRBV7-2 to TRBJ2-7, with 8 bases matching TRBD1. The CDR3 is made up of 13 amino acids. CDR1 is SGHTA, CDR2 FQGNSA, per germline. Germline trimming cut 8 bases from V and 3 bases from J; bases unmatched to any gene: 6. The CDR3 region is CASAGTGSYEQYF. CDR3 coding DNA: TGTGCCAGCGCAGGGACAGGTAGCTACGAGCAGTACTTC.